This TCR beta chain was documented in a study of T cell responses to AZD1222 COVID-19 vaccine. Study-level findings and limits: The span of vaccine-associated CD4 TCRs extended across spike, with dominance at 160-218 and 743-854. Unmutated variant regions are reportedly targeted by nearly half of spike-specific TCRs.

Profiled with immunoSEQ multiplex PCR; TCRdb holds only in-frame clones, not every one. Of about 77,000 clones listed, 92% were seen once; the top ten hold around 4.5%. V trimming: 3 bases; J trimming: 0 bases; junction bases outside the gene matches: 11. CDR3 length equals 19 residues. In germline, CDR1 is LGHNT, CDR2 FRNRAP. On this clone itself: The antigen is undetermined.

This sequence was found in an adult who received the AZD1222 COVID-19 vaccine. This chain uses TRBV12-5 with TRBJ2-6, with TRBD2 identical over 7 bases. Sequences were derived from peripheral blood, sampled 28 days after the second AZD1222 dose. As DNA, the CDR3 is TGTGCTAGTGGTTTCTTACTCGCGGGAGCCGACTCTGGGGCCAACGTCCTGACTTTC. Its protein is CASGFLLAGADSGANVLTF.